Each of the 30 T cell receptor beta chains below was sequenced from the same sample in a study of T-cell reconstitution after alpha-beta-depleted transplantation in children. Preparation of the TCRbeta library involved a method that used unique molecular identifiers. One entry per CDR3 protein, called by TCRdb with MiXCR from the PCR reads. The table has about 280,000 distinct CDR3 sequences, 9.5% to 13% seen once. The sample here was peripheral blood, taken 180 days after TCRalphabeta/CD19-depleted stem cell transplant. The source is a male patient between 2 and 15 years old who had a stem cell transplant for chronic granulomatous disease, so the T cells may come from the graft donor.

This clonotype showed up just a few times. This chain uses TRBV11-2 with TRBJ2-3, with 8 bases fitting TRBD2. This CDR3 is built from 19 residues. The germline gives CDR1 SGHAT, CDR2 FQNNGV. V trimming: 3 bases; J trimming: 0 bases; junction bases outside the gene matches: 14. In DNA, the CDR3 is TGTGCCAGCAGCTTTCGTCGGGGGATTCAGCGGGGGAGCACAGATACGCAGTATTTT. This codes for CASSFRRGIQRGSTDTQYF.

V and J are TRBV13 and TRBJ2-1; 10 positions match TRBD2. The CDR3 extends over 16 amino acids. CDR1 and CDR2 (germline): PRHDT, FYEKMQ (reference sequence). Trimming cost V 1 base and J 8 bases; bases outside gene matches: 8. The DNA for the CDR3 is TGTGCCAGCAGCTTAGCCCCTAGCGGGAGTGTAGATGAGCAGTTCTTC. It encodes CASSLAPSGSVDEQFF.

This clonotype was seen repeatedly, ten times or more. The chain is built from TRBV5-5 and TRBJ1-1; D gene ambiguous. Germline V gene data show CDR1 as SGHKS and CDR2 as YYEKEE (reference sequence). This CDR3 comprises 14 residues. V was pared by 2 bases and J by 0 bases, with 8 bases between. The CDR3 spells CASSLRSMNTEAFF. In nucleotides, the CDR3 is TGTGCCAGCAGCTTACGAAGCATGAACACTGAAGCTTTCTTT.

There are a few counts of this clonotype. The chain couples TRBV12-3 or TRBV12-4 to TRBJ1-1; TRBD1 is a possible D gene (5 bases). V lost 8 bases, J lost 1 base, and 14 bases lay in between. The CDR3 contains 14 residues. The CDR3 DNA sequence: TGTGCCAGCCTCCGGAGGGGTGGGAACACTGAAGCTTTCTTT. Its protein product is CASLRRGGNTEAFF.

This clonotype was seen many times. The chain carries TRBV12-3 or TRBV12-4 and TRBJ2-5; no clear D. This CDR3 comprises 13 residues. The germline V and J ends were trimmed by 5 bases and 0 bases, with 7 bases remaining between them. In DNA, the CDR3 is TGTGCCAGCAGTCGAGATAACCAAGAGACCCAGTACTTC. Protein sequence: CASSRDNQETQYF.

As DNA, the CDR3 is TGCGCCAGCAGGATCGACAGGAAGAATGAAAAACTGTTTTTT. It is translated as CASRIDRKNEKLFF. The J gene is TRBJ1-4, the V gene TRBV10-2; D may be TRBD1 (6 bases). CDR3 length equals 14 residues. V gave up 6 bases and J gave up 5 bases, with 13 bases separating them. The germline CDR1 and CDR2 sequences are WSHSY and SAAADI.

There are many counts of this clonotype. The rearrangement links TRBV14 to TRBJ2-6, with D unresolved. CDR3 length equals 17 residues. Trimming stripped 4 bases from V and 0 bases from J, with 13 bases between. The germline gives CDR1 SGHDN, CDR2 FVKESK. The CDR3 region is CASSRRDTISGANVLTF. In DNA form, the CDR3 reads TGTGCCAGCAGCCGCCGAGACACGATCTCTGGGGCCAACGTCCTGACTTTC.

This clonotype was seen ten or more times. The chain's CDR3 is CASRLSRYNEQFF. The DNA of the CDR3 is TGCGCCAGCAGGTTATCAAGGTACAATGAGCAGTTCTTC. V gene TRBV5-1 combines with J gene TRBJ2-1, with D unclear. This CDR3 contains 13 residues. Germline-derived CDR1 and CDR2 are SGHRS and YFSETQ. V was trimmed by 5 bases and J by 4 bases, leaving 10 bases between them.

This clonotype was seen at least ten times. This sequence joins TRBV27 and TRBJ2-7, with D possibly being TRBD1 (6 bases). The germline CDR1 and CDR2 sequences are MNHEY and SMNVEV (reference sequence). The V end was cut by 5 bases, the J end by 5 bases, with 16 bases between. CDR3 length equals 14 residues. The CDR3 coding sequence is TGTGCCAGCAGTACTAGACGTGGGGGCCACGAGCAGTACTTC. This sequence encodes CASSTRRGGHEQYF.

In the case of this clonotype: A much larger clonotype is one base distant, so this may be a read error. The chain is built from TRBV29-1 and TRBJ2-7; TRBD1 matches 7 bases. Germline V lookup: CDR1 SQVTM, CDR2 ANQGSEA. The CDR3 length is 14 residues. V gave up 6 bases and J gave up 2 bases; unmatched junction bases: 10. The CDR3 DNA reads TGCAGCGTCCAGGGGGATGGTTCTCCCTACGAGCAGTACTTC. It encodes CSVQGDGSPYEQYF.

This clonotype was recorded at least ten times. The J gene is TRBJ2-1, the V gene TRBV12-3 or TRBV12-4; D remains unclear. The CDR3 covers 15 residues. V was cut by 7 bases and J by 0 bases, with 13 bases left in between. The CDR3 DNA follows: TGTGCCAGCAACCCTGGGTTAGGCTCCTACAATGAGCAGTTCTTC. Translated, it gives CASNPGLGSYNEQFF.

This clonotype was counted many times. V gene TRBV5-4 combines with J gene TRBJ2-7, with TRBD2 matching over 7 bases. This CDR3 comprises 16 residues. The J segment lost 1 base and the V segment lost 4 bases, leaving 11 bases of the junction unmatched. CDR1 and CDR2 (germline): SGHNT, YYREEE (reference sequence). This CDR3 reads CASSQILGGGSYEQYF. In DNA form, the CDR3 reads TGTGCCAGCAGCCAGATCCTGGGGGGAGGGTCCTACGAGCAGTACTTC.

The chain carries TRBV12-3 or TRBV12-4 and TRBJ2-3; 7 bases are a match to TRBD1. With 4 bases clipped from V and 7 bases from J, the junction kept 5 bases outside the gene matches. CDR3 length equals 13 residues. The CDR3 loop reads CASSSGGWYTQYF. The CDR3 DNA reads TGTGCCAGCAGTTCAGGGGGTTGGTATACGCAGTATTTT.

This clonotype was seen many times. The chain joins TRBV28 to TRBJ2-1, with 12 bases lining up with TRBD2. CDR3 length: 14 residues. Germline V gene lookup returns CDR1 MDHEN and CDR2 SYDVKM. With 6 bases clipped from V and 7 bases from J, the junction kept 4 bases outside the gene matches. CDR3 bases: TGTGCCAGCAGACTAGCGGGAGGTGGGAATGAGCAGTTCTTC. Amino acids: CASRLAGGGNEQFF.

V and J are TRBV20-1 and TRBJ2-5; D is tentatively TRBD1 or TRBD2 (5 bases each). Germline V CDR1 and CDR2: DFQATT, SNEGSKA (reference sequence). The CDR3 length is 15 residues. V was trimmed by 1 base and J by 0 bases, leaving 12 bases between them. Here the CDR3 DNA reads TGCAGTGCTAGAGCTCAGGGACCGTACCAAGAGACCCAGTACTTC. It translates to CSARAQGPYQETQYF.

This clonotype was seen many times. This rearrangement joins TRBV7-3 to TRBJ2-6; a weak D match, TRBD2 (5 bases). The V gene lost 3 bases and the J gene lost 0 bases, with 12 bases spanning the gap. Germline loops: CDR1 SGHTA, CDR2 FQGTGA. The CDR3 has 17 amino acids. CDR3: CASSFRGNSSGANVLTF. In DNA, the CDR3 is TGTGCCAGCAGCTTTCGGGGAAACTCCTCTGGGGCCAACGTCCTGACTTTC.

This clonotype was found many times. In DNA, the CDR3 is TGTGCCAGCAGCTTGGCGTCCGGGGGACGTAGATACGAGCAGTACTTC. Its translation is CASSLASGGRRYEQYF. V usage is TRBV5-5 and J usage is TRBJ2-7, with D tentatively TRBD2 (6 bases). The CDR3 loop spans 16 amino acids. Germline CDR1 and CDR2: SGHKS and YYEKEE (reference sequence). The V end lost 0 bases, the J end lost 4 bases, and 17 bases lay between the germline ends.

This clonotype was seen many times. The chain employs TRBV5-1 and TRBJ2-1; tentative D call: TRBD2 (6 bases). The CDR3 loop spans 15 amino acids. Germline CDR1 is SGHRS and CDR2 is YFSETQ. The V end lost 2 bases, the J end lost 2 bases, and 11 bases lay between the germline ends. DNA of the CDR3: TGCGCCAGCAGCTTTATTGCTAGCGCCTACAATGAGCAGTTCTTC. This translates into CASSFIASAYNEQFF.

Comment on this clonotype: Just one base apart from a much larger clone, this may be a read error. The chain's CDR3 is CASSLAGSSTYEQYF. The CDR3 DNA is TGTGCCAGCAGTTTGGCTGGCAGCTCGACCTACGAGCAGTACTTC. This chain connects TRBV12-3 or TRBV12-4 to TRBJ2-7; D call uncertain. The germline V and J ends were trimmed by 3 bases and 2 bases, with 14 bases remaining between them. This CDR3 is 15 amino acids long.

Many counts were recorded for this clonotype. This sequence joins TRBV29-1 and TRBJ2-1, with D unresolved. V was pared by 7 bases and J by 2 bases, with 15 bases between. Germline loops: CDR1 SQVTM, CDR2 ANQGSEA. This CDR3 spans 14 amino acids. CDR3 sequence: CSGRHFTTYNEQFF. CDR3 nucleotides: TGCAGCGGCCGTCACTTCACTACCTACAATGAGCAGTTCTTC.

This clonotype was counted many times. The chain is built from TRBV29-1 and TRBJ1-2; unclear D gene. Germline V gene data show CDR1 as SQVTM and CDR2 as ANQGSEA. CDR3 length: 9 amino acids. Trimming pared 3 bases from V and 7 bases from J, leaving 3 bases between. CDR3 sequence: CSVDGGYTF. The CDR3 region has the DNA TGCAGCGTTGATGGTGGCTACACCTTC.

The V gene is TRBV18, the J gene TRBJ1-1, with D hard to call. V dropped 2 bases and J dropped 4 bases, with 11 bases sitting between them. The CDR3 runs 14 residues. From germline, CDR1 is KGHSH and CDR2 LQKENI. CDR3 DNA: TGTGCCAGCTCACCAAGCGGGTGGGGCACTGAAGCTTTCTTT. It is translated as CASSPSGWGTEAFF.

The sample holds many counts of this clonotype. Written as DNA, the CDR3 is TGTGCCAGCAGCTCCAGGCTAGCGGGCACAGATACGCAGTATTTT. Translation gives CASSSRLAGTDTQYF. This chain uses TRBV7-8 with TRBJ2-3, with 7 bases fitting TRBD2. V was clipped by 4 bases and J by 1 base; unmatched bases: 5. This CDR3 has 15 residues. Germline assignment: CDR1 SGHVS and CDR2 FQNEAQ.

In its sample, this clonotype was seen many times. This CDR3 reads CASSLRTGYTGELFF. CDR3 bases: TGTGCCAGCAGCTTAAGGACGGGATACACCGGGGAGCTGTTTTTT. The V and J genes are TRBV7-3 and TRBJ2-2; a possible D gene is TRBD2 (5 bases). Germline CDR1 and CDR2: SGHTA and FQGTGA. The CDR3 spans 15 residues. V was trimmed by 1 base and J by 3 bases, leaving 9 bases between them.

This clonotype was detected once. This chain connects TRBV28 to TRBJ2-3; 12 bases agree with TRBD2. Germline lookup yields CDR1 MDHEN and CDR2 SYDVKM. This CDR3 has 17 amino acids. V shed 3 bases, J shed 0 bases, and the junction held 4 bases outside the gene matches. The DNA for the CDR3 is TGTGCCAGCAGTTTCGAAGGACTAGCGGGGAGCACAGATACGCAGTATTTT. This sequence encodes CASSFEGLAGSTDTQYF.

Comments on this clonotype: One base away lies a much larger clone, so this may be a sequencing read error. The genes are TRBV20-1 and TRBJ2-3, with 12 bases that match TRBD2. The CDR3 sequence is 17 residues long. Germline V lookup: CDR1 DFQATT, CDR2 SNEGSKA (reference sequence). The DNA of the CDR3 is TGCTGTGCTAGAAGGCTAGCGGGAGGGCCGAGCACAGATACGCAGTATTTT. It encodes CCARRLAGGPSTDTQYF.

This clonotype appeared many times. This chain joins TRBV29-1 and TRBJ2-4; perhaps TRBD1 as D (5 bases). The V and J ends lost 0 bases and 15 bases respectively, with 18 bases between them. CDR1 and CDR2 (germline): SQVTM, ANQGSEA. The CDR3 contains 13 residues. The chain's CDR3 is CSVEEPGAHTAYF. The CDR3 DNA reads as TGCAGCGTTGAAGAACCTGGGGCCCACACTGCGTACTTC.

This clonotype showed up many times. V and J are TRBV11-2 and TRBJ2-1, with 12 bases matching TRBD2. Losses at the gene ends were 5 bases for V and 12 bases for J; bases not matched to a gene: 11. In germline, CDR1 is SGHAT, CDR2 FQNNGV. The CDR3 runs 15 residues. Here the CDR3 DNA reads TGTGCCAGCAGCCCCCCTGGGCTAGCGGGAGGGTCGCAGTTCTTC. It specifies CASSPPGLAGGSQFF.

The table lists this clonotype with many counts. The chain is built from TRBV24-1 and TRBJ2-1, with D possibly matching TRBD2 (5 bases). The germline V gene encodes CDR1 KGHDR and CDR2 SFDVKD. The ends were cut back, 3 bases at V and 9 bases at J, with 11 bases in the middle. There are 13 residues in the CDR3. The DNA for the CDR3 is TGTGCCACCAGTGATACCGCCCGGGGTGAGCAGTTCTTC. Its translation: CATSDTARGEQFF.

This clonotype was found many times. This chain connects TRBV29-1 to TRBJ2-1, with unresolved D. This CDR3 has 13 amino acids. CDR1 is SQVTM, CDR2 ANQGSEA, per germline. V shed 7 bases and J shed 3 bases, with 13 bases lying between them. The CDR3 DNA reads as TGCAGCGGTTTTCTGTTGGACTACAATGAGCAGTTCTTC. Protein: CSGFLLDYNEQFF.